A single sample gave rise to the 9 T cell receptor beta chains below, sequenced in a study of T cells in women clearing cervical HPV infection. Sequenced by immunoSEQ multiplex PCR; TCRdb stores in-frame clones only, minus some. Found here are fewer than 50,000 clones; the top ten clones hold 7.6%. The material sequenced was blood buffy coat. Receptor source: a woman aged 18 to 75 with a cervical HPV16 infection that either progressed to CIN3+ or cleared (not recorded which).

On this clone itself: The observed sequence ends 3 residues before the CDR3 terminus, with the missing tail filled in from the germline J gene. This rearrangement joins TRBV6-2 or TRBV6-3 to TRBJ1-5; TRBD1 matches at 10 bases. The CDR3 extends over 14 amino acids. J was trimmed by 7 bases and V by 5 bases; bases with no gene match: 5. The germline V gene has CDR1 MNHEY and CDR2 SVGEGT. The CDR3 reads CASSRDRGGQPQHF. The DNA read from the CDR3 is TGTGCCAGCAGTCGGGACAGGGGAGGCCAGCCC.

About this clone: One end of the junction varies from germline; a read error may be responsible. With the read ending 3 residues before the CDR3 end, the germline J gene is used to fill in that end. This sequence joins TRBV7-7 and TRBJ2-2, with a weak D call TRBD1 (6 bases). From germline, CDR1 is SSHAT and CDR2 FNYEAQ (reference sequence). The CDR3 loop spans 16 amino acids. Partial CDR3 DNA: TGTGCTAGCAGCTTAGCGAGGACAGCGAATGGCGGGGAG. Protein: CASSLARTANGGE. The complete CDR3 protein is CASSLARTANGGELFF.

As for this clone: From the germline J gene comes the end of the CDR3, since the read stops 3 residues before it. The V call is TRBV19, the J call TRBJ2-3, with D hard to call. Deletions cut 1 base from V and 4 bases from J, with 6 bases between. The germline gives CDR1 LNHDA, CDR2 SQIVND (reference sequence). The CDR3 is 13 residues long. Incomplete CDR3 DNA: TGTGCCAGTAGTATAGGGTTAGCAGATACG. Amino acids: CASSIGLADT. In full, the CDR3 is CASSIGLADTQYF.

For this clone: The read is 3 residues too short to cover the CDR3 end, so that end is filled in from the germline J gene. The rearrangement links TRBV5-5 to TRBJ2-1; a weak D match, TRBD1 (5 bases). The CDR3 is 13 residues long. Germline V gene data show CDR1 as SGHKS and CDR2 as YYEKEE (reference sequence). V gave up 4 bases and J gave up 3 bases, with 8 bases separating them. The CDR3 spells CASSTGDYNEQFF. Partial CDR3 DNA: TGTGCCAGCAGCACAGGAGACTACAATGAG. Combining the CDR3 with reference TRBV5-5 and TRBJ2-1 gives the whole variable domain DAGVTQSPTHLIKTRGQQVTLRCSPISGHKSVSWYQQVLGQGPQFIFQYYEKEERGRGNFPDRFSARQFPNYSSELNVNALLLGDSALYLCASSTGDYNEQFFGPGTRLTVL.

The sequenced CDR3 bases are TGTGCCAGCAGCTTGGGACAGGGTGACACTGAA. Protein product: CASSLGQGDTE. The whole CDR3 sequence is CASSLGQGDTEAFF. This chain joins TRBV7-9 and TRBJ1-1; 9 bases agree with TRBD1. The read finishes 3 residues shy of the CDR3 end, and the germline J gene is used to complete it. Germline V lookup: CDR1 SEHNR, CDR2 FQNEAQ (reference sequence). CDR3 size: 14 residues. V lost 3 bases, J lost 3 bases, and 2 bases stayed unmatched.

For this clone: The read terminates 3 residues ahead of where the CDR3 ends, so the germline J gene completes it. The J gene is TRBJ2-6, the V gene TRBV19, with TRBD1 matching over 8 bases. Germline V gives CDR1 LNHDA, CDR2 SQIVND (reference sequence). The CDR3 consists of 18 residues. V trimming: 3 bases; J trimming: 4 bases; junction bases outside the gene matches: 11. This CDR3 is CASSMPKTGVDGANVLTF. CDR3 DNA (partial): TGTGCCAGTAGTATGCCAAAGACAGGGGTTGACGGGGCCAACGTC.

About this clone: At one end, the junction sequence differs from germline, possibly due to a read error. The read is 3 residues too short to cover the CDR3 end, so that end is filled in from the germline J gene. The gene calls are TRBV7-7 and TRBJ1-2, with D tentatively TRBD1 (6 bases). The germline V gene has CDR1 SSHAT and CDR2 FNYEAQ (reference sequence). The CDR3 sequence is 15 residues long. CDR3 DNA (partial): TGTGCTAGCAGCTTAAAACCACAGGGAAACTATGGC. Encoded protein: CASSLKPQGNYG. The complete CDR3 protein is CASSLKPQGNYGYTF.

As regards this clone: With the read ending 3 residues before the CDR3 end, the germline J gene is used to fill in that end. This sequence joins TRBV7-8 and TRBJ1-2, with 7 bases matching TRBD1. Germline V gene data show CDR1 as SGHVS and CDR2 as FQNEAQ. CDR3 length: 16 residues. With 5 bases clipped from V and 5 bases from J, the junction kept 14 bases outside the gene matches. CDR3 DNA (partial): TGTGCCAGCAGCCCAGAAGGACAGGCGGCTCGGTATGGC. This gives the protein CASSPEGQAARYG. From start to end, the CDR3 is CASSPEGQAARYGYTF.

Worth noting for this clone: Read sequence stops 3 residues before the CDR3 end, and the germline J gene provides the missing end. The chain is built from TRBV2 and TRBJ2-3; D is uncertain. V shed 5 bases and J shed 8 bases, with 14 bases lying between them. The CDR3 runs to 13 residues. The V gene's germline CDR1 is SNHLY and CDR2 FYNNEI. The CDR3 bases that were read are TGTGCCAGCAGTCTCCCCCCTAGTGTTACG. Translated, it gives CASSLPPSVT. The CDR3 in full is CASSLPPSVTQYF.